The 20 T cell receptor beta chains below were found in one sample sequenced in a study of T cell responses to AZD1222 COVID-19 vaccine. Produced via immunoSEQ multiplex PCR; TCRdb's table is partial and in-frame only. The table has some 130,000 clones, 90% seen once. This specimen consisted of peripheral blood, obtained on day 0 of AZD1222 vaccination. These receptors were obtained from an adult in good health.

V usage is TRBV19 and J usage is TRBJ1-3; D uncertain. Trimming removed 5 bases at V and 2 bases at J, with 10 bases between. The germline CDR1 and CDR2 sequences are LNHDA and SQIVND (reference sequence). The CDR3 covers 14 residues. The CDR3 loop reads CASSGRITGNTIYF. The CDR3 nucleotides read TGTGCCAGTAGTGGCAGGATAACTGGAAACACCATATATTTT. The full variable domain, its missing parts supplied by reference TRBV19 and TRBJ1-3, is DGGITQSPKYLFRKEGQNVTLSCEQNLNHDAMYWYRQDPGQGLRLIYYSQIVNDFQKGDIAEGYSVSREKKESFPLTVTSAQKNPTAFYLCASSGRITGNTIYFGEGSWLTVV.

The chain carries TRBV7-8 and TRBJ1-4; weak D call: TRBD1 (6 bases). CDR3 length: 16 amino acids. Per the germline V gene, CDR1 is SGHVS and CDR2 is FQNEAQ. Trimming shortened V by 1 base and J by 7 bases, and 16 bases separated the two germline ends. CDR3 protein: CASSLGPRGWGEKLFF. The CDR3 nucleotides are TGTGCCAGCAGCTTAGGGCCCAGGGGCTGGGGTGAAAAACTGTTTTTT. The full variable domain, rest sourced from reference TRBV7-8 and TRBJ1-4, is GAGVSQSPRYKVAKRGQDVALRCDPISGHVSLFWYQQALGQGPEFLTYFQNEAQLDKSGLPSDRFFAERPEGSVSTLKIQRTQQEDSAVYLCASSLGPRGWGEKLFFGSGTQLSVL.

This clone was counted between two and nine times. The J gene is TRBJ2-7, the V gene TRBV7-9; TRBD1 is a possible D gene (5 bases). CDR1 is SEHNR and CDR2 is FQNEAQ in the germline V gene (reference sequence). The ends were cut back, 3 bases at V and 6 bases at J, with 15 bases in the middle. The CDR3 consists of 14 residues. As DNA, the CDR3 is TGTGCCAGCAGCTTGGGCAGGGTCAGTGGCGAGCAGTACTTC. This sequence encodes CASSLGRVSGEQYF.

The V call is TRBV21-1, the J call TRBJ1-1. TRBV21-1 is flagged as a pseudogene. This CDR3 is 16 amino acids long. DNA for the CDR3: TGTGCCAGCAGCACTGGGGCAGCGGGAGGGAACACTGAAGCTTTCTTT. Its translation: CASSTGAAGGNTEAFF.

The chain has TRBV28 and TRBJ2-3, with a possible D match to TRBD1 (6 bases). V gave up 5 bases and J gave up 2 bases, with 11 bases separating them. Germline V gives CDR1 MDHEN, CDR2 SYDVKM. This CDR3 has 14 residues. CDR3 residues: CASSQQGPTDTQYF. As DNA, the CDR3 is TGTGCCAGCAGTCAACAGGGACCCACAGATACGCAGTATTTT.

The chain recombines TRBV5-1 with TRBJ2-7, with 9 bases lining up with TRBD1. Germline CDR1 is SGHRS and CDR2 is YFSETQ. The length of the CDR3 is 15 residues. V was clipped by 0 bases and J by 3 bases; unmatched bases: 4. The CDR3 protein is CASSLGGTGLYEQYF. The CDR3 coding sequence is TGCGCCAGCAGCTTGGGTGGGACAGGGCTCTACGAGCAGTACTTC.

The chain carries TRBV7-2 and TRBJ2-5, with 7 bases that match TRBD2. The CDR3 sequence is 15 residues long. Germline assignment: CDR1 SGHTA and CDR2 FQGNSA. V shed 5 bases, J shed 5 bases, and the junction held 11 bases outside the gene matches. The CDR3 sequence: CASSRLSGAKETQYF. The CDR3 DNA reads TGTGCCAGCAGCAGGCTAAGCGGGGCGAAGGAGACCCAGTACTTC.

The chain recombines TRBV5-8 with TRBJ2-7, with D perhaps matching TRBD1 or TRBD2 (5 bases each). V was pared by 4 bases and J by 4 bases, with 18 bases between. CDR3 size: 15 residues. The germline gives CDR1 SGHTS, CDR2 YDEGEE. The CDR3 loop reads CASSHEGPPGYEQYF. The DNA of the CDR3 is TGTGCCAGCAGCCACGAGGGACCTCCCGGGTACGAGCAGTACTTC.

The V and J genes are TRBV27 and TRBJ2-1; D might be TRBD1 or TRBD2, each matching 5 bases. Germline values: CDR1 MNHEY, CDR2 SMNVEV (reference sequence). This CDR3 is built from 16 residues. Deletions cut 4 bases from V and 2 bases from J, with 15 bases between. CDR3 amino acids: CASSSSGPPTYNEQFF. The CDR3 coding sequence is TGTGCCAGCAGTTCCTCGGGACCCCCCACCTACAATGAGCAGTTCTTC.

V is TRBV6-5 and J is TRBJ1-5; tentative D call: TRBD1 (5 bases). V was cut by 7 bases and J by 7 bases, with 14 bases left in between. The CDR3 is 13 residues long. Germline V gene sequence: CDR1 MNHEY, CDR2 SVGAGI. DNA for the CDR3: TGTGCCAGCACGGGGGACCTCCGGCAGCCCCAGCATTTT. Amino acids: CASTGDLRQPQHF.

The chain employs TRBV2 and TRBJ1-2, with 7 nucleotides matching TRBD1. Germline V gene sequence: CDR1 SNHLY, CDR2 FYNNEI. V was clipped by 10 bases and J by 7 bases; unmatched bases: 6. There are 11 residues in the CDR3. DNA of the CDR3: TGTGCCATCACAGGGGCCCCTGGCTACACCTTC. It yields the protein CAITGAPGYTF.

The chain employs TRBV7-2 and TRBJ2-5, with D possibly being TRBD1 (6 bases). V lost 5 bases and J 1 base, leaving 11 bases between the germline ends. CDR3 size: 14 residues. The V gene's germline CDR1 is SGHTA and CDR2 FQGNSA. CDR3 loop: CASSLRTAQETQYF. CDR3 nucleotide sequence: TGTGCCAGCAGCCTACGGACAGCCCAAGAGACCCAGTACTTC.

The rearrangement uses TRBV30 and TRBJ2-3; 12 bases fit TRBD2. Germline CDR1 and CDR2: GTSNPN and SVGIG (reference sequence). V shed 1 base, J shed 2 bases, and the junction held 4 bases outside the gene matches. This CDR3 region has 16 residues. The CDR3: CAWSATSGGTTDTQYF. Written as DNA, the CDR3 is TGTGCCTGGAGTGCCACTAGCGGGGGGACCACAGATACGCAGTATTTT.

V is TRBV12-3 or TRBV12-4 and J is TRBJ1-2, with no clear D. The CDR3 runs to 12 residues. With 6 bases removed from V and 7 bases from J, the gap between germline ends came to 12 bases. In DNA form, the CDR3 reads TGTGCCAGCAGCCGGGCCAAGGGTGGCTACACCTTC. Its translation is CASSRAKGGYTF.

The CDR3 spells CASSQGPGDGRPYGYTF. CDR3 DNA sequence: TGTGCCAGCAGCCAAGGTCCGGGTGACGGAAGACCCTATGGCTACACCTTC. The chain combines TRBV3-1 (or the pseudogene TRBV3-2) with TRBJ1-2; D not certain. The germline V and J ends were trimmed by 1 base and 4 bases, with 19 bases remaining between them. The CDR3 runs to 17 residues. Germline-derived CDR1 and CDR2 are LGHDT and YNNKEL (reference sequence).

The chain links TRBV6-2 or TRBV6-3 to TRBJ2-2; the match to TRBD2 covers 8 bases. The length of the CDR3 is 17 residues. The trim removed 0 bases at V and 4 bases at J, leaving 7 bases unmatched. Per germline, CDR1 MNHEY and CDR2 SVGEGT. The CDR3 nucleotides are TGTGCCAGCAGTTACTCGGTCGCGGGGGGAACCACCGGGGAGCTGTTTTTT. It is translated as CASSYSVAGGTTGELFF.

V gene TRBV6-2 or TRBV6-3 combines with J gene TRBJ1-2; D gene unclear. The CDR3 runs 15 residues. Trimming removed 2 bases at V and 5 bases at J, with 15 bases between. Looked up from germline, CDR1 is MNHEY and CDR2 is SVGEGT. The CDR3 DNA is TGTGCCAGCAGTTACAGCATGTCAGAAAGATATGGCTACACCTTC. Amino acid sequence: CASSYSMSERYGYTF.

V usage is TRBV19 and J usage is TRBJ2-7; tentative D call: TRBD1 (5 bases). Germline-derived CDR1 and CDR2 are LNHDA and SQIVND (reference sequence). Trimming pared 3 bases from V and 2 bases from J, leaving 14 bases between. This CDR3 contains 15 residues. The CDR3: CASSINPDSAYEQYF. The CDR3, as DNA: TGTGCCAGTAGTATCAATCCCGACAGTGCCTACGAGCAGTACTTC.

This rearrangement joins TRBV10-3 to TRBJ2-5, with D tentatively TRBD1 or TRBD2 (5 bases each). V was trimmed by 2 bases and J by 3 bases, leaving 13 bases between them. CDR1 ENHRY and CDR2 SYGVKD come from the germline V gene. The CDR3 has 15 residues. The CDR3 spells CAISEPGLSKETQYF. The DNA of the CDR3 is TGTGCCATCAGTGAGCCGGGGCTTTCAAAAGAGACCCAGTACTTC.

This clone was seen only once. J is TRBJ1-6 and V is TRBV2; maybe TRBD1 (5 bases). The germline V and J ends were trimmed by 6 bases and 10 bases, with 16 bases remaining between them. In germline, CDR1 is SNHLY, CDR2 FYNNEI. CDR3 size: 14 residues. CDR3 DNA: TGTGCCAGCAGCCCAGGGACTAGAGGCTCACCCCTCCACTTT. It encodes CASSPGTRGSPLHF. Looking up the rest from reference TRBV2 and TRBJ1-6 gives the full variable domain: EPEVTQTPSHQVTQMGQEVILRCVPISNHLYFYWYRQILGQKVEFLVSFYNNEISEKSEIFDDQFSVERPDGSNFTLKIRSTKLEDSAMYFCASSPGTRGSPLHFGNGTRLTVT.